Listed here are 8 T cell receptor beta chains from one sample, sequenced in a study of OX40 agonist ivuxolimab in advanced cancers. This table comes from immunoSEQ multiplex PCR, and its TCRdb copy is limited to in-frame clones, with some not included. The sample includes approximately 100,000 clones, approximately 85% of them seen just once. The sequences come from CD4+ or CD8+ T cells sorted from blood, collected in a trial of the OX40 agonist ivuxolimab. These receptors were collected from an adult with an advanced solid tumor such as melanoma, head and neck, liver or kidney cancer.

The chain uses TRBV6-6 and TRBJ2-2; D is uncertain. The germline V gene encodes CDR1 MNHNY and CDR2 SVGAGI (reference sequence). V was trimmed by 6 bases and J by 4 bases, leaving 15 bases between them. The CDR3 runs 15 residues. For the CDR3, the DNA is TGTGCCAGCAGCCCGGGCCAATGGGGCACCGGGGAGCTGTTTTTT. This encodes CASSPGQWGTGELFF.

The V and J genes are TRBV7-9 and TRBJ2-1, with D perhaps given as TRBD1 or TRBD2 (6 bases each). V shed 8 bases and J shed 12 bases, with 14 bases lying between them. The V gene's germline CDR1 is SEHNR and CDR2 FQNEAQ (reference sequence). The CDR3 runs to 11 residues. CDR3 amino acids: CASGRETGQFF. CDR3 nucleotide sequence: TGTGCCAGCGGACGGGAGACAGGGCAGTTCTTC.

This clone was counted a single time. The chain carries TRBV11-3 and TRBJ2-1, with TRBD2 matching over 11 bases. This CDR3 is built from 15 residues. Germline-derived CDR1 and CDR2 are SGHNT and YENEEA. J gave up 5 bases and V 9 bases, and 9 bases lay outside the gene matches. This chain's CDR3 is CASHTGTSGDNEQFF. The CDR3 DNA follows: TGTGCCAGTCATACCGGGACTAGCGGTGACAATGAGCAGTTCTTC. Variable domain in full (rest from reference TRBV11-3 and TRBJ2-1): EAGVVQSPRYKIIEKKQPVAFWCNPISGHNTLYWYLQNLGQGPELLIRYENEEAVDDSQLPKDRFSAERLKGVDSTLKIQPAELGDSAVYLCASHTGTSGDNEQFFGPGTRLTVL.

This clone has only one observation. V is TRBV4-2 and J is TRBJ2-3; D may be TRBD2 (5 bases). Germline V gene data show CDR1 as LGHNA and CDR2 as YNFKEQ. The CDR3 length is 13 residues. Trimming took 8 bases from V and 1 from J, leaving 10 bases between them. The CDR3 nucleotides read TGTGCCAGCGCTTTACTAGGCACAGATACGCAGTATTTT. Amino acid sequence: CASALLGTDTQYF.

The V and J genes are TRBV7-2 and TRBJ2-7; D is ambiguous. The germline gives CDR1 SGHTA, CDR2 FQGNSA. The CDR3 length is 13 residues. Deletions cut 6 bases from V and 4 bases from J, with 13 bases between. The chain's CDR3 is CASRKQGIYEQYF. DNA for the CDR3: TGTGCCAGCAGGAAACAAGGCATTTACGAGCAGTACTTC.

The V gene is TRBV19, the J gene TRBJ2-4; TRBD2 aligns across 8 bases. Germline trimming cut 6 bases from V and 9 bases from J; bases unmatched to any gene: 10. CDR3 length: 14 residues. Germline V gene data show CDR1 as LNHDA and CDR2 as SQIVND (reference sequence). CDR3 nucleotides: TGTGCCAGTAGCAGTCTTCCCCGGGAGGGCATTCAGTACTTC. This encodes CASSSLPREGIQYF.

This clone has a handful of counts. The V and J genes are TRBV6-4 and TRBJ1-1; 7 bases align to TRBD1. The CDR3 sequence is 14 residues long. Trimming removed 5 bases from V and 1 base from J; junction bases left unmatched: 4. Germline V lookup: CDR1 MRHNA, CDR2 SNTAGT. DNA of the CDR3: TGTGCCAGCAGTACCGGGACAGAGAACACTGAAGCTTTCTTT. Amino acid sequence: CASSTGTENTEAFF.

This clone was counted a single time. V and J are TRBV15 and TRBJ1-2; a possible D gene is TRBD1 (5 bases). Germline-derived CDR1 and CDR2 are LNHNV and YYDKDF (reference sequence). CDR3 length equals 12 residues. V was pared by 5 bases and J by 4 bases, with 8 bases between. The CDR3 coding sequence is TGTGCCACCAGCGGACAAACCTATGGCTACACCTTC. Protein product: CATSGQTYGYTF.